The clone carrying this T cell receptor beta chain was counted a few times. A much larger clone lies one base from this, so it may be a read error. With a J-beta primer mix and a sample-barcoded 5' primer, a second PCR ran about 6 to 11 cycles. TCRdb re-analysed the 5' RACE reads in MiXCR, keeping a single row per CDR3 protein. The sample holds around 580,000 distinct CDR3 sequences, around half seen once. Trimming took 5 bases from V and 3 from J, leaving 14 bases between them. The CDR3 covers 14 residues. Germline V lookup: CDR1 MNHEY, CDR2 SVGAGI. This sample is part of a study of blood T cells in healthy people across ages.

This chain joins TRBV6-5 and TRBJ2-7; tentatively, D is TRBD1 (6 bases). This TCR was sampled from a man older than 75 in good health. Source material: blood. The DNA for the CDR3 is TGTGCCAGCAGTGACCCGGGACACCTCTACGAGCAGTACTTC. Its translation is CASSDPGHLYEQYF.